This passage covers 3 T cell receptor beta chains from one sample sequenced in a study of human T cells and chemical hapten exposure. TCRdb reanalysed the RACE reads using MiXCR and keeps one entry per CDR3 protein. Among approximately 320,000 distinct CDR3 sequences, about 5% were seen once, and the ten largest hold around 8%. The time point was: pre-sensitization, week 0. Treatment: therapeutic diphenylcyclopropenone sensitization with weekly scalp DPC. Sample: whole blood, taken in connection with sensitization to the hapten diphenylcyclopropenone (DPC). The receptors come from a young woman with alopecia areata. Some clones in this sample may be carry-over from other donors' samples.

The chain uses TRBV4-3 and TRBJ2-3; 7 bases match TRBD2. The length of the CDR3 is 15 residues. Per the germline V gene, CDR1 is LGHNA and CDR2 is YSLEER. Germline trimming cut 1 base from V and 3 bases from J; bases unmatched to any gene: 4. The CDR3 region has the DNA TGCGCCAGCAGCCAAGGGCCTAGCGGTACAGATACGCAGTATTTT. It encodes CASSQGPSGTDTQYF.

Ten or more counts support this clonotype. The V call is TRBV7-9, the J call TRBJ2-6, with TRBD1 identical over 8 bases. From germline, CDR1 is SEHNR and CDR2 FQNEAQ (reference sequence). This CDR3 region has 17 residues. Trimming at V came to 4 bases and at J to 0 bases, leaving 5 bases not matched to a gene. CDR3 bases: TGTGCCAGCAGCTCAGACAGGGGCCTCTCTGGGGCCAACGTCCTGACTTTC. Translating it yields CASSSDRGLSGANVLTF. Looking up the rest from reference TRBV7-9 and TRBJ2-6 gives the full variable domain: DTGVSQNPRHKITKRGQNVTFRCDPISEHNRLYWYRQTLGQGPEFLTYFQNEAQLEKSRLLSDRFSAERPKGSFSTLEIQRTEQGDSAMYLCASSSDRGLSGANVLTFGAGSRLTVL.

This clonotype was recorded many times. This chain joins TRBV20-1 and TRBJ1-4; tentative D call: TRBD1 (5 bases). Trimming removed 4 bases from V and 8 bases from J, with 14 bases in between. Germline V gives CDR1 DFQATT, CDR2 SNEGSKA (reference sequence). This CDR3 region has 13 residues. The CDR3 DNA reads TGCAGTGCTACCAGGGACTATAAAGAAAAACTGTTTTTT. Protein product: CSATRDYKEKLFF.